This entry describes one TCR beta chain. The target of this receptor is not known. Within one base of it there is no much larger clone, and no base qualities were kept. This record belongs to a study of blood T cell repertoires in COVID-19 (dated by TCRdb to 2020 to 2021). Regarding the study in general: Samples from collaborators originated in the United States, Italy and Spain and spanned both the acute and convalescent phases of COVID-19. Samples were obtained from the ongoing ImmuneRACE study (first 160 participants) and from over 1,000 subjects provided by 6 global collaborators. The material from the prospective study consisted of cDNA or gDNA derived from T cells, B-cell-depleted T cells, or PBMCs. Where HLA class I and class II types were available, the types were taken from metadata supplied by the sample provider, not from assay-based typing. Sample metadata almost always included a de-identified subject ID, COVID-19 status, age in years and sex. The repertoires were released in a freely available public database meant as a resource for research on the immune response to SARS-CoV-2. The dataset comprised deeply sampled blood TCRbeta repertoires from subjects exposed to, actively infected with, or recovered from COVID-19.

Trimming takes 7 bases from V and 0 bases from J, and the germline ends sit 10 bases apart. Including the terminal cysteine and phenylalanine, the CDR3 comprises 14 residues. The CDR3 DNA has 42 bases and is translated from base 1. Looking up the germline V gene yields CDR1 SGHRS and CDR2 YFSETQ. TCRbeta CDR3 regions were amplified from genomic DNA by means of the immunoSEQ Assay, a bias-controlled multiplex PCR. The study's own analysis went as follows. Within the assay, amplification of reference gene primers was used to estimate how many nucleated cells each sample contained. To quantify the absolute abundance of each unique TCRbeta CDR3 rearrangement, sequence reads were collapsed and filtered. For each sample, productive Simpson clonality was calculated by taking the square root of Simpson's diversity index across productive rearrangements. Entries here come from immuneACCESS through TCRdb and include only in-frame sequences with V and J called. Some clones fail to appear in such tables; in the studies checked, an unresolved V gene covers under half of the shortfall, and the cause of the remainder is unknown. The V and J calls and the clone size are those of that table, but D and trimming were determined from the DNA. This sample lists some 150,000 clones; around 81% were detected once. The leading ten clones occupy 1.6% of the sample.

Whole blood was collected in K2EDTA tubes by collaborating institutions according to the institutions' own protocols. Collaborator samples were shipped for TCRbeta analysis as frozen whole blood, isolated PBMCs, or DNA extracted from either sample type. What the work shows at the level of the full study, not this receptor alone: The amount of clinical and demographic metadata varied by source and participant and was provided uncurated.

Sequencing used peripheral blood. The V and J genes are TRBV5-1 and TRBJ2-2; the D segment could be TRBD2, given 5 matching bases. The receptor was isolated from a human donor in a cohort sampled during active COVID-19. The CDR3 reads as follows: CASRTDANTGELFF. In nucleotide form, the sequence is TGCGCCAGCCGGACTGACGCGAACACCGGGGAGCTGTTTTTT.